The entry below describes one T cell receptor (beta chain). At one boundary the junction diverges from the germline segment, which might be a read error. 60 Vbeta and 13 Jbeta primers were used in PCR. Assay used: immunoSEQ multiplex PCR; TCRdb lists only in-frame clones, some missing. The sample yields 150,000 to 200,000 clones, around 82% seen once. This sample is part of a study of cytomegalovirus exposure and HLA in healthy donors. CDR1 is SGDLS, CDR2 YYNGEE, per germline. CDR3 length equals 15 residues. The sequence was collected from a man younger than 30 in good health and CMV-seronegative. The chain has TRBV9 and TRBJ2-2; TRBD1 is a possible D gene (6 bases). The sequenced material came from PBMCs. This CDR3 reads CASGVGTLRTGELFF. The CDR3, as DNA: TGTGCCAGCGGCGTAGGGACACTTAGGACCGGGGAGCTGTTTTTT.